Listed here are 29 T cell receptor beta chains from one sample, sequenced in a study of T cells in Graves' hyperthyroidism and ophthalmopathy. TCR beta CDR3 region amplification was performed from RNA transcripts. First-round RT-PCR with HTBI primers amplified the TCR CDR3 region. MiXCR, run by TCRdb on the multiplex PCR reads, gives a single entry per CDR3 protein. Altogether about 530,000 distinct CDR3 sequences are present, about a sixth being singletons, with the ten largest covering 15% to 20%. The sequencing input was blood. The source is a woman aged 18-29 years with Graves' ophthalmopathy.

A remark on this clonotype: A read error may be the cause here, since a much bigger clone is one base away. This chain links TRBV28 with TRBJ1-1, with 8 bases lining up with TRBD1. V lost 0 bases and J lost 1; bases outside the gene matches: 1. This CDR3 region has 15 residues. The germline V gene encodes CDR1 MDHEN and CDR2 SYDVKM. CDR3 in DNA: TGTGCCAGCAGTTTATGGGGGACAGGGAACACTGAAGCTTTCTTT. Its protein is CASSLWGTGNTEAFF.

This clonotype occurred many times. The genes are TRBV28 and TRBJ2-2; D is uncertain. Germline values: CDR1 MDHEN, CDR2 SYDVKM. The CDR3 spans 12 residues. Between the trimmed V and J ends, which lost 3 bases and 5 bases, there was a span of 4 bases. CDR3: CASSFDTGELFF. As DNA, the CDR3 is TGTGCCAGCAGTTTTGATACCGGGGAGCTGTTTTTT.

The sample holds many counts of this clonotype. The gene calls are TRBV20-1 and TRBJ2-2; 7 bases line up with TRBD1. The CDR3 loop spans 14 amino acids. Germline V lookup: CDR1 DFQATT, CDR2 SNEGSKA (reference sequence). Trimming at V came to 2 bases and at J to 1 base, leaving 1 base not matched to a gene. The DNA for the CDR3 is TGCAGTGCTAGACGGACAGGGAACACCGGGGAGCTGTTTTTT. Translation: CSARRTGNTGELFF.

This rearrangement joins TRBV27 to TRBJ2-3; tentatively, D is TRBD1 (6 bases). Germline V CDR1 and CDR2: MNHEY, SMNVEV (reference sequence). V was pared by 6 bases and J by 0 bases, with 13 bases between. This CDR3 is 15 amino acids long. CDR3 residues: CASRHGTLSTDTQYF. DNA of the CDR3: TGTGCCAGCAGACACGGGACATTGAGCACAGATACGCAGTATTTT.

This rearrangement joins TRBV5-1 to TRBJ2-6; 8 bases are shared with TRBD1. V gave up 4 bases and J gave up 1 base; unmatched junction bases: 10. From germline, CDR1 is SGHRS and CDR2 YFSETQ. CDR3 size: 18 residues. CDR3 sequence (DNA): TGCGCCAGCAGCCAGGACAGGGTGATCGGGTCTGGGGCCAACGTCCTGACTTTC. The encoded protein is CASSQDRVIGSGANVLTF.

V is TRBV19 and J is TRBJ1-1; D unresolved. Germline assignment: CDR1 LNHDA and CDR2 SQIVND (reference sequence). The CDR3 has 12 amino acids. Between the trimmed V and J ends, which lost 6 bases and 6 bases, there was a span of 11 bases. In nucleotides, the CDR3 is TGTGCCAGTAGCTCCCCAGTTCCTGAAGCTTTCTTT. This codes for CASSSPVPEAFF. The variable domain in full, with the rest retrieved from reference TRBV19 and TRBJ1-1, is DGGITQSPKYLFRKEGQNVTLSCEQNLNHDAMYWYRQDPGQGLRLIYYSQIVNDFQKGDIAEGYSVSREKKESFPLTVTSAQKNPTAFYLCASSSPVPEAFFGQGTRLTVV.

At least ten counts were recorded for this clonotype. V is TRBV20-1 and J is TRBJ1-6, with TRBD1 matching 10 bases. CDR3 length: 14 residues. Germline V CDR1 and CDR2: DFQATT, SNEGSKA (reference sequence). V was pared by 4 bases and J by 7 bases, with 4 bases of the junction left unmatched. The DNA of the CDR3 is TGCAGTGCTATTCCGGGACAGGGGAATTCACCCCTCCACTTT. Translating it yields CSAIPGQGNSPLHF.

This clonotype has just a few counts. J is TRBJ2-5 and V is TRBV5-8; 12 bases agree with TRBD2. Germline loops: CDR1 SGHTS, CDR2 YDEGEE. V lost 0 bases and J lost 2; bases outside the gene matches: 2. This CDR3 spans 16 amino acids. CDR3 sequence (DNA): TGTGCCAGCAGCTTGGCCCTAGCGGGAGGGCAAGAGACCCAGTACTTC. This encodes CASSLALAGGQETQYF.

The genes are TRBV20-1 and TRBJ2-7, with 10 bases fitting TRBD2. The CDR3 is 14 residues long. Looked up from germline, CDR1 is DFQATT and CDR2 is SNEGSKA (reference sequence). Germline trimming cut 5 bases from V and 1 base from J; bases unmatched to any gene: 5. The CDR3 coding sequence is TGCAGTGCTTTCCGGACTAGCGGATCCTACGAGCAGTACTTC. Its protein is CSAFRTSGSYEQYF.

The rearrangement uses TRBV3-1 and TRBJ2-7; TRBD1 aligns across 7 bases. CDR3 length equals 15 residues. V dropped 1 base and J dropped 3; count of bases not matched to a gene: 6. Per germline, CDR1 LGHDT and CDR2 YNNKEL (reference sequence). This CDR3 is CASSQVDTGDYEQYF. In nucleotides, the CDR3 is TGTGCCAGCAGCCAAGTGGATACAGGGGACTACGAGCAGTACTTC.

This clonotype appeared many times. This chain joins TRBV28 and TRBJ1-1; no reliable D call. The CDR3 runs to 17 residues. V was shortened by 4 bases and J by 1 base, with 19 bases between the two germline ends. CDR1 and CDR2 (germline): MDHEN, SYDVKM. The CDR3 region is CASSSLFGPIPNTEAFF. In nucleotides, the CDR3 is TGTGCCAGCAGTTCCCTCTTCGGGCCCATACCGAACACTGAAGCTTTCTTT.

V gene TRBV30 combines with J gene TRBJ2-1, with 8 bases aligning to TRBD2. The CDR3 has 17 residues. The J segment lost 6 bases and the V segment lost 2 bases, leaving 15 bases of the junction unmatched. The germline V gene has CDR1 GTSNPN and CDR2 SVGIG (reference sequence). The CDR3 here is CAWSKERWRGDSNEQFF. The CDR3 coding sequence is TGTGCCTGGAGTAAAGAAAGGTGGCGGGGGGATTCCAATGAGCAGTTCTTC.

This clonotype was recorded many times. The rearrangement links TRBV28 to TRBJ1-1; D is perhaps TRBD1 (6 bases). Germline-derived CDR1 and CDR2 are MDHEN and SYDVKM. The CDR3 runs to 13 residues. Between the trimmed V and J ends, which lost 3 bases and 6 bases, there was a span of 11 bases. The CDR3, as DNA: TGTGCCAGCAGTTTTTACAGGGTTGCTGAAGCTTTCTTT. It yields the protein CASSFYRVAEAFF.

The chain links TRBV6-1 to TRBJ1-5; the match to TRBD1 covers 10 bases. CDR1 is MNHNS, CDR2 SASEGT, per germline. J gave up 1 base and V 4 bases, and 7 bases lay outside the gene matches. This CDR3 spans 17 amino acids. The CDR3 nucleotides are TGTGCCAGCAGTGCGCCCGGACAGGGGGTAAGCAATCAGCCCCAGCATTTT. This codes for CASSAPGQGVSNQPQHF.

This clonotype came up many times. The V and J genes are TRBV24-1 and TRBJ2-2; D not certain. This CDR3 is 16 amino acids long. Germline V gene sequence: CDR1 KGHDR, CDR2 SFDVKD. V lost 1 base and J lost 0, with 8 bases in between. The CDR3 DNA sequence: TGTGCCACCAGTGATTTCCCCTACCCGAACACCGGGGAGCTGTTTTTT. It encodes CATSDFPYPNTGELFF.

This clonotype was seen at least ten times. The chain carries TRBV7-2 and TRBJ1-4, with D perhaps matching TRBD1 (5 bases). This CDR3 spans 15 amino acids. With 1 base removed from V and 9 bases from J, the gap between germline ends came to 15 bases. Looked up from germline, CDR1 is SGHTA and CDR2 is FQGNSA. DNA for the CDR3: TGTGCCAGCAGCTTAGACTGGGGACCTGGGAAAAAACTGTTTTTT. Translation: CASSLDWGPGKKLFF.

In its sample, this clonotype was seen a few times. The chain is built from TRBV12-3 or TRBV12-4 and TRBJ1-2; the match to TRBD1 covers 7 bases. The CDR3 consists of 14 residues. V lost 6 bases and J lost 7; bases outside the gene matches: 11. The CDR3 protein is CASRQQGGPGGYTF. The CDR3 DNA is TGTGCCAGCAGGCAGCAGGGGGGCCCAGGTGGCTACACCTTC.

This clonotype came up a few times. This chain uses TRBV19 with TRBJ2-2; D is unclear. This CDR3 has 15 amino acids. Germline V gene sequence: CDR1 LNHDA, CDR2 SQIVND (reference sequence). V shed 3 bases and J shed 10 bases, with 18 bases lying between them. This CDR3 reads CASSILRLVDAELFF. CDR3 bases: TGTGCCAGTAGTATCCTTCGCCTGGTGGATGCGGAGCTGTTTTTT.

This clonotype was detected many times. The chain joins TRBV2 to TRBJ2-5; unclear D gene. Trimming pared 1 base from V and 4 bases from J, leaving 4 bases between. The CDR3 loop spans 12 amino acids. Germline lookup yields CDR1 SNHLY and CDR2 FYNNEI. CDR3 amino acids: CASSEGLETQYF. CDR3 DNA: TGTGCCAGCAGTGAAGGTCTAGAGACCCAGTACTTC.

This clonotype was observed a handful of times. One end of the junction fails to match germline, which may point to a read error. J is TRBJ1-1 and V is TRBV11-2, with no clear D. In germline, CDR1 is SGHAT, CDR2 FQNNGV. The length of the CDR3 is 11 residues. In nucleotides, the CDR3 is TGTGCCGGCAGCTTCGACGGAGAAGCTTTCTTT. As protein: CAGSFDGEAFF. Supplemented by reference TRBV11-2 and TRBJ1-1, the full variable domain reads EAGVAQSPRYKIIEKRQSVAFWCNPISGHATLYWYQQILGQGPKLLIQFQNNGVVDDSQLPKDRFSAERLKGVDSTLKIQPAKLEDSAVYLCAGSFDGEAFFGQGTRLTVV.

This clonotype was counted between two and nine times. This chain joins TRBV15 and TRBJ2-7, with D possibly matching TRBD1 (7 bases). Germline V gives CDR1 LNHNV, CDR2 YYDKDF (reference sequence). The CDR3 contains 16 residues. V lost 4 bases and J lost 2, with 18 bases in between. The DNA for the CDR3 is TGTGCCACCAGCAAGACAAGCGGGCAGGGGGCCTACGAGCAGTACTTC. This gives the protein CATSKTSGQGAYEQYF.

The CDR3: CATSDYLARDLSGYTF. In DNA form, the CDR3 reads TGTGCCACCAGTGATTACCTCGCCCGGGACTTAAGTGGCTACACCTTC. This chain links TRBV24-1 with TRBJ1-2, with D perhaps TRBD1 (5 bases). The CDR3 covers 16 residues. V shed 2 bases and J shed 7 bases, with 19 bases lying between them. The germline gives CDR1 KGHDR, CDR2 SFDVKD.

The chain links TRBV5-8 to TRBJ1-4, with a weak D call TRBD1 (6 bases). The length of the CDR3 is 15 residues. Deletions cut 0 bases from V and 5 bases from J, with 11 bases between. The germline V gene has CDR1 SGHTS and CDR2 YDEGEE. In DNA form, the CDR3 reads TGTGCCAGCAGCTTGGGTGGACAGCGCAATGAAAAACTGTTTTTT. Its translation: CASSLGGQRNEKLFF.

This clonotype was counted ten times or more. The V and J genes are TRBV5-1 and TRBJ1-5; D is perhaps TRBD1 (6 bases). V gave up 1 base and J gave up 3 bases, with 11 bases separating them. Germline CDR1 reads SGHRS; CDR2 reads YFSETQ. CDR3 length: 15 amino acids. The CDR3 DNA reads as TGCGCCAGCAGCTTGTCTGGACAGCACAATCAGCCCCAGCATTTT. Translating gives CASSLSGQHNQPQHF.

This clonotype was counted only a few times. This chain uses TRBV25-1 with TRBJ2-7; the D gene could be TRBD1 or TRBD2 (6 bases each). There are 13 residues in the CDR3. Germline loops: CDR1 MGHDK, CDR2 SYGVNS. Trimming removed 7 bases from V and 5 bases from J, with 15 bases in between. CDR3 loop: CASMLGGGNEQYF. The CDR3 nucleotides are TGTGCCAGCATGTTGGGGGGCGGAAACGAGCAGTACTTC.

This clonotype has more than one count but fewer than ten. The chain is built from TRBV27 and TRBJ2-7, with 7 nucleotides matching TRBD1. Germline assignment: CDR1 MNHEY and CDR2 SMNVEV (reference sequence). The length of the CDR3 is 14 residues. The V and J ends lost 3 bases and 1 base, in that order; junction bases with no gene match: 3. The CDR3 loop is CASSLGTVSYEQYF. DNA of the CDR3: TGTGCCAGCAGTTTGGGGACAGTATCCTACGAGCAGTACTTC.

Details on this clonotype: Since the CDR3 does not end with the conserved phenylalanine or tryptophan, this likely comes from a read error. V gene TRBV2 combines with J gene TRBJ2-7, with a possible D match to TRBD2 (6 bases). The assigned J gene may be wrong: the sequence end matches TRBJ2-1 better. CDR1 is SNHLY and CDR2 is FYNNEI in the germline V gene. The CDR3 extends over 14 amino acids. As DNA, the CDR3 is TGTGCCAGCACCACCCAAAGGAGGGCCTACGAGCAGTTCTCC. This translates into CASTTQRRAYEQFS.

This clonotype was recorded a few times. The chain couples TRBV20-1 to TRBJ2-5; D not resolved. The CDR3 spans 12 residues. Trimming left V 1 base short and J 0 bases short, with 3 bases between. CDR1 and CDR2 (germline): DFQATT, SNEGSKA (reference sequence). The CDR3 DNA follows: TGCAGTGCTAGAGGCTACCAAGAGACCCAGTACTTC. Protein sequence: CSARGYQETQYF.

DNA for the CDR3: TGCAGCGTTGCGACGGTTGGGGGGCCGTACGAGCAGTACTTC. This codes for CSVATVGGPYEQYF. This chain connects TRBV29-1 to TRBJ2-7; D is tentatively TRBD1 or TRBD2 (6 bases each). Germline CDR1 reads SQVTM; CDR2 reads ANQGSEA. Trimming took off 4 bases at V and 4 bases at J, with 17 bases between the two ends. The CDR3 is 14 residues long.